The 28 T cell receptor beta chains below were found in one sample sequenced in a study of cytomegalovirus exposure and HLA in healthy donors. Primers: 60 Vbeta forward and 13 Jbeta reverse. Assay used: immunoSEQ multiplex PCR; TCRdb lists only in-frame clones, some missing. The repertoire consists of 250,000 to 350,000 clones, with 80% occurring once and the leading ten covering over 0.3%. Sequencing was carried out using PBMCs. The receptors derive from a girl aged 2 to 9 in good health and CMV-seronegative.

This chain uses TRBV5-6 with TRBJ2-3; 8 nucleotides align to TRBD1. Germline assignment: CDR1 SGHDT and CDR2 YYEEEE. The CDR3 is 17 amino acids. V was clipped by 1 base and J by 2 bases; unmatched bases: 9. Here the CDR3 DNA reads TGTGCCAGCAGCTTGCTTCCGGGACAGGACTACACAGATACGCAGTATTTT. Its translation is CASSLLPGQDYTDTQYF.

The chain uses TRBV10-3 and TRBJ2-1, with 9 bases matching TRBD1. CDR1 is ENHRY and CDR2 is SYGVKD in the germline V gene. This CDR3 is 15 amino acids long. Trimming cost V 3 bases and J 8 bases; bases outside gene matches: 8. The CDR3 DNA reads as TGTGCCATCAGTGATGCCGGGACAGGGATCTATGAGCAGTTCTTC. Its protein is CAISDAGTGIYEQFF.

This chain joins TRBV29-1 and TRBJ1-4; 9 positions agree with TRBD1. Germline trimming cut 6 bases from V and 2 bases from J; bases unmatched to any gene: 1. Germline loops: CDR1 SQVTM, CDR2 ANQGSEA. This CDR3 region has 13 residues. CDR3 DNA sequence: TGCAGCGTCACAGGGGGCACTAATGAAAAACTGTTTTTT. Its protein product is CSVTGGTNEKLFF.

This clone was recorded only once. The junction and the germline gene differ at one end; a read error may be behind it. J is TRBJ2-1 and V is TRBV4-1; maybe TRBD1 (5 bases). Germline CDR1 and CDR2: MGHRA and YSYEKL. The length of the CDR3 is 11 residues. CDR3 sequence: CASRAYNEQFF. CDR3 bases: TGCGCGAGCAGGGCATACAATGAGCAGTTCTTC.

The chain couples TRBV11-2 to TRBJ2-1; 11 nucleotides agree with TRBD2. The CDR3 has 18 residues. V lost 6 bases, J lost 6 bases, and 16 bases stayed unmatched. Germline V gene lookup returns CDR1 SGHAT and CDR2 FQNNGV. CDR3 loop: CASSSGVAGGPILNEQFF. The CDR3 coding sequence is TGTGCCAGCAGTTCAGGGGTAGCGGGAGGGCCAATTCTCAATGAGCAGTTCTTC.

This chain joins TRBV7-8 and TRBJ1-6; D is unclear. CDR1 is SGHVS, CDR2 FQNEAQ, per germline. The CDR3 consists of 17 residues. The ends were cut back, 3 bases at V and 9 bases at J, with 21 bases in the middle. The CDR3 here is CASSLALIGAVASPLHF. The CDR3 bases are TGTGCCAGCAGCTTGGCATTGATTGGTGCAGTCGCTTCACCCCTCCACTTT.

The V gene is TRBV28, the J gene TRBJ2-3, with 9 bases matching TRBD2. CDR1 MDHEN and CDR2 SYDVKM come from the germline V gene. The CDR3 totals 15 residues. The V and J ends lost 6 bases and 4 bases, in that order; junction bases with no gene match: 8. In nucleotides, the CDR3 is TGTGCCAGCAGCTCCGGGACTAGCTTCCCAGATACGCAGTATTTT. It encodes CASSSGTSFPDTQYF. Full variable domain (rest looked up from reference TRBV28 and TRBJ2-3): DVKVTQSSRYLVKRTGEKVFLECVQDMDHENMFWYRQDPGLGLRLIYFSYDVKMKEKGDIPEGYSVSREKKERFSLILESASTNQTSMYLCASSSGTSFPDTQYFGPGTRLTVL.

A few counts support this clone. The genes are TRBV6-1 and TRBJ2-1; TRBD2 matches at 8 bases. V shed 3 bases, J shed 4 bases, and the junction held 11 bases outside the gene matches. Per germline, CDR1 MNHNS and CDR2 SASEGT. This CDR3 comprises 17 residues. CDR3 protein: CASSDQHRAGGYNEQFF. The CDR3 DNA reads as TGTGCCAGCAGTGACCAACACCGGGCGGGGGGTTACAATGAGCAGTTCTTC.

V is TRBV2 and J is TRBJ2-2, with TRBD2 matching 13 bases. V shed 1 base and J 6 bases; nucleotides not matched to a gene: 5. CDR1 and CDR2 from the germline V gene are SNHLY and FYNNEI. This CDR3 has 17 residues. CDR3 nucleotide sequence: TGTGCCAGCAGTGAAGGTCGGACTAGCGGGGGTCCCGGGGAGCTGTTTTTT. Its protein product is CASSEGRTSGGPGELFF.

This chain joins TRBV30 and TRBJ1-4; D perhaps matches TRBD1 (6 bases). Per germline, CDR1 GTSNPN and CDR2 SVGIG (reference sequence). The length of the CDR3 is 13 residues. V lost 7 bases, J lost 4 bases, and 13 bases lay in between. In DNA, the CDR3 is TGTGCCTACGACCGGGACAATAATGAAAAACTGTTTTTT. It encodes CAYDRDNNEKLFF.

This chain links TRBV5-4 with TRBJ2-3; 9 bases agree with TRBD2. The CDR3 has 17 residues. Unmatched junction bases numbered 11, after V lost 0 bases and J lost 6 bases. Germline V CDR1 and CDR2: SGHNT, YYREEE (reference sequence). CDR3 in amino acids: CASSLAGVAGARDTQYF. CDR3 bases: TGTGCCAGCAGCTTGGCCGGGGTAGCGGGAGCGAGGGATACGCAGTATTTT.

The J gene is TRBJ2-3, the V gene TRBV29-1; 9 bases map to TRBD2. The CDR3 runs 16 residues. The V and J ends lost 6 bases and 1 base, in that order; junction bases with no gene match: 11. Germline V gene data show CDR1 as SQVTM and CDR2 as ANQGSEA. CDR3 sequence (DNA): TGCAGCGTGGTTACCGGGACTAGCTTTCGCACAGATACGCAGTATTTT. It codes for CSVVTGTSFRTDTQYF.

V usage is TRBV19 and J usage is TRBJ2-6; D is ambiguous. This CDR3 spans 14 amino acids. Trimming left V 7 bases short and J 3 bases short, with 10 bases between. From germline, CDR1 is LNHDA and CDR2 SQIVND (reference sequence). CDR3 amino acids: CASTRARGANVLTF. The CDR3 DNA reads TGTGCCAGTACCCGCGCGCGTGGGGCCAACGTCCTGACTTTC. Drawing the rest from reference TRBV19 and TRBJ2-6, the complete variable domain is DGGITQSPKYLFRKEGQNVTLSCEQNLNHDAMYWYRQDPGQGLRLIYYSQIVNDFQKGDIAEGYSVSREKKESFPLTVTSAQKNPTAFYLCASTRARGANVLTFGAGSRLTVL.

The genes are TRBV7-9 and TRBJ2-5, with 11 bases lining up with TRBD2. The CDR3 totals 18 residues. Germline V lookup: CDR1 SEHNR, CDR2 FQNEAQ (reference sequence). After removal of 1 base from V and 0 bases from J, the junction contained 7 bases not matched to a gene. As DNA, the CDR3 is TGTGCCAGCAGCTTAGGGCGTACTAGCGGGGGTTACCAAGAGACCCAGTACTTC. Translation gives CASSLGRTSGGYQETQYF.

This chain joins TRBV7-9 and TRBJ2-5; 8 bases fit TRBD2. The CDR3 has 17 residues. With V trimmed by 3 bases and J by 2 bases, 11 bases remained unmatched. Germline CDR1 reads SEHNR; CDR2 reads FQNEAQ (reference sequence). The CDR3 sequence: CASSFLILADNQETQYF. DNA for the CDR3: TGTGCCAGCAGCTTCCTAATACTAGCGGATAATCAAGAGACCCAGTACTTC. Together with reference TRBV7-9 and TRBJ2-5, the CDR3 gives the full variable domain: DTGVSQNPRHKITKRGQNVTFRCDPISEHNRLYWYRQTLGQGPEFLTYFQNEAQLEKSRLLSDRFSAERPKGSFSTLEIQRTEQGDSAMYLCASSFLILADNQETQYFGPGTRLLVL.

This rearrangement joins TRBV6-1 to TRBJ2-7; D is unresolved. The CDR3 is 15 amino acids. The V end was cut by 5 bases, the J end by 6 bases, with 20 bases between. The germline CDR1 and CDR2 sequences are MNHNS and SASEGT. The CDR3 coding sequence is TGTGCCAGCAGTCTTTACACAGTCCCCTCTCTCGAGCAGTACTTC. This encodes CASSLYTVPSLEQYF.

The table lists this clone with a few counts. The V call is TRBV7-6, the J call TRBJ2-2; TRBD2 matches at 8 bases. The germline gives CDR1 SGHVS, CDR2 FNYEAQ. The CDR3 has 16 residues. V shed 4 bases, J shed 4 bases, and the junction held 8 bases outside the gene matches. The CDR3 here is CASSSRGSGATGELFF. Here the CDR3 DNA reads TGTGCCAGCAGCTCACGGGGTAGCGGGGCCACCGGGGAGCTGTTTTTT.

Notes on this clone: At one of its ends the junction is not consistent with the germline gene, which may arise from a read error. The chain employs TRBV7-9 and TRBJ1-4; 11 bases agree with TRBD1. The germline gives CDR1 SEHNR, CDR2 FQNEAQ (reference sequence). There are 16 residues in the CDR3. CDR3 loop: CSSSLWTGGVWEKLFF. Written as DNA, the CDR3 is TGTTCCAGCAGCTTATGGACAGGGGGCGTATGGGAAAAACTGTTTTTT.

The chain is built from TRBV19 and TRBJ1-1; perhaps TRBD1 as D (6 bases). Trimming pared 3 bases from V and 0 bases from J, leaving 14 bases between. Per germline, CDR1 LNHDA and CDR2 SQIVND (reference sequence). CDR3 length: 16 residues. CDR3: CASSIGRGTLNTEAFF. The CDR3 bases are TGTGCCAGTAGTATTGGCAGGGGAACTCTGAACACTGAAGCTTTCTTT.

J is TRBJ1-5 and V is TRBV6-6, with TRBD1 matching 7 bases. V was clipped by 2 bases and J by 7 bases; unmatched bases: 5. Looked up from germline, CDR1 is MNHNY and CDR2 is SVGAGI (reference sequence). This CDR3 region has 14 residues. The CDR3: CASSYEGAVQPQHF. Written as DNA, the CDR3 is TGTGCCAGCAGTTACGAGGGGGCCGTGCAGCCCCAGCATTTT.

CDR3 sequence: CAWREVVLNTEAFF. DNA for the CDR3: TGTGCCTGGAGGGAGGTGGTATTGAACACTGAAGCTTTCTTT. V is TRBV30 and J is TRBJ1-1; D gene uncertain. Trimming shortened V by 3 bases and J by 0 bases, and 11 bases separated the two germline ends. The CDR3 sequence is 14 residues long. In germline, CDR1 is GTSNPN, CDR2 SVGIG (reference sequence).

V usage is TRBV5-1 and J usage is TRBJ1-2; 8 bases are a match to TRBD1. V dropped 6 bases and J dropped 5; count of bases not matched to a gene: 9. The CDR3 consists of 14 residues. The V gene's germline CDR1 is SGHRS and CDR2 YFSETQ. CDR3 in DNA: TGCGCCAGCACCCCGGACAGGGTCTCATATGGCTACACCTTC. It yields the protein CASTPDRVSYGYTF. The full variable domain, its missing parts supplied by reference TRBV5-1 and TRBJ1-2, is KAGVTQTPRYLIKTRGQQVTLSCSPISGHRSVSWYQQTPGQGLQFLFEYFSETQRNKGNFPGRFSGRQFSNSRSEMNVSTLELGDSALYLCASTPDRVSYGYTFGSGTRLTVV.

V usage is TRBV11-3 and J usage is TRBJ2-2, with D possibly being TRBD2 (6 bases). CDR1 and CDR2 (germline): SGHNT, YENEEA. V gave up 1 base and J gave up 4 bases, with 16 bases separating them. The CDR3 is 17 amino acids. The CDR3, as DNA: TGTGCCAGCAGCTTAGTGCCAGGTCCGGGGGTCACCGGGGAGCTGTTTTTT. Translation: CASSLVPGPGVTGELFF.

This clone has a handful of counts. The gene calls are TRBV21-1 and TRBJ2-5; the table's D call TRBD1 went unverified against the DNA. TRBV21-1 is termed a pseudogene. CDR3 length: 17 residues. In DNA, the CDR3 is TGTGCCAGCAAGACAAAGATAGTCACAGCCGACCAAGAGACCCAGTACTTC. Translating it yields CASKTKIVTADQETQYF.

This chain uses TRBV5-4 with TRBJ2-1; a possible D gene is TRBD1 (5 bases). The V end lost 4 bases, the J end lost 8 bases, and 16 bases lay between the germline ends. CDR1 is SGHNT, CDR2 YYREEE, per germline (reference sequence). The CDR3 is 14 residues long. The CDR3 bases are TGTGCCAGCAGCCCGAACCAGGGTACCTATGAGCAGTTCTTC. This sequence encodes CASSPNQGTYEQFF.

The CDR3 coding sequence is TGTGCCAGCAGCCGTATGAGCGGGGGCAACACCGGGGAGCTGTTTTTT. It is translated as CASSRMSGGNTGELFF. This rearrangement joins TRBV5-4 to TRBJ2-2; 8 positions match TRBD2. The germline gives CDR1 SGHNT, CDR2 YYREEE (reference sequence). This CDR3 region has 16 residues. The V gene end was trimmed by 4 bases and the J gene end by 2 bases; junction bases not matched to a gene: 7. Full variable domain (outside the CDR3, taken from reference TRBV5-4 and TRBJ2-2): ETGVTQSPTHLIKTRGQQVTLRCSSQSGHNTVSWYQQALGQGPQFIFQYYREEENGRGNFPPRFSGLQFPNYSSELNVNALELDDSALYLCASSRMSGGNTGELFFGEGSRLTVL.

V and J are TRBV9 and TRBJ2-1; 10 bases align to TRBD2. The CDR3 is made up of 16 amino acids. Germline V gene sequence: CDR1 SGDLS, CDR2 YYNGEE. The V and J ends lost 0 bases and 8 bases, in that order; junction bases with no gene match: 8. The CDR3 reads CASSVDRAGGRDEQFF. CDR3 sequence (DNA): TGTGCCAGCAGCGTAGACCGAGCGGGGGGGCGGGATGAGCAGTTCTTC.

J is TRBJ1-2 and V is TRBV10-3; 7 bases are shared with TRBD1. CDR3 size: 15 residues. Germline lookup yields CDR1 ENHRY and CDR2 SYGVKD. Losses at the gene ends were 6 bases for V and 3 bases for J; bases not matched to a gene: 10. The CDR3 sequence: CAIRTGTVADYGYTF. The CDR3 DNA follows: TGTGCCATCAGGACCGGGACAGTTGCTGACTATGGCTACACCTTC.